The 14 T cell receptor beta chains presented below share a single source sample, sequenced in a study of blood T cells in healthy people across ages. Primed by a sample-barcoded 5' primer and a J-beta primer mix, a second PCR proceeded for 7 to 11 cycles. MiXCR was run by TCRdb on the 5' RACE reads, yielding one entry per CDR3 protein. Of about 650,000 distinct CDR3 sequences listed, under 65% are singletons. Sequencing was done on a sample of blood. These receptors originate from a woman of 80 years or more in good health.

The gene calls are TRBV12-3 or TRBV12-4 and TRBJ2-5, with TRBD2 as a possible D gene (5 bases). The CDR3 is made up of 13 amino acids. V was shortened by 4 bases and J by 13 bases, with 19 bases between the two germline ends. The CDR3 loop is CASSSEPLPSRYF. The CDR3 DNA is TGTGCCAGCAGTTCAGAACCTTTGCCTAGCCGGTACTTC.

This rearrangement joins TRBV20-1 to TRBJ1-5; D unresolved. CDR3 length: 13 residues. The germline V gene has CDR1 DFQATT and CDR2 SNEGSKA (reference sequence). Deletions cut 6 bases from V and 3 bases from J, with 12 bases between. The CDR3 bases are TGCAGTGCCGTAGGGCAGGACAATCAGCCCCAGCATTTT. Protein product: CSAVGQDNQPQHF.

The chain is built from TRBV20-1 and TRBJ1-1, with D unresolved. Germline CDR1 DFQATT, CDR2 SNEGSKA (reference sequence). This CDR3 contains 10 residues. Trimming shortened V by 3 bases and J by 3 bases, and 2 bases separated the two germline ends. For the CDR3, the DNA is TGCAGTGCTAGTTACACTGAAGCTTTCTTT. Residues: CSASYTEAFF.

The chain combines TRBV6-5 with TRBJ2-7; the match to TRBD1 covers 7 bases. V shed 6 bases and J 7 bases; nucleotides not matched to a gene: 18. The CDR3 sequence is 16 residues long. In germline, CDR1 is MNHEY, CDR2 SVGAGI. CDR3: CASRRQGTAPYNEQYF. The CDR3 DNA reads as TGTGCCAGCAGGCGACAGGGAACGGCGCCCTACAATGAGCAGTACTTC.

This clonotype appeared many times. The J gene is TRBJ2-5, the V gene TRBV29-1, with TRBD1 matching over 7 bases. V trimming: 7 bases; J trimming: 4 bases; junction bases outside the gene matches: 21. The germline gives CDR1 SQVTM, CDR2 ANQGSEA. The CDR3 loop spans 17 amino acids. The CDR3 DNA sequence: TGCAGCGCCCCGAAGGGACGGGGACAGATCATTCCAGAGACCCAGTACTTC. Its translation: CSAPKGRGQIIPETQYF.

The genes are TRBV28 and TRBJ1-2; D is uncertain. There are 13 residues in the CDR3. Germline CDR1 reads MDHEN; CDR2 reads SYDVKM. Trimming removed 11 bases at V and 4 bases at J, with 17 bases between. The CDR3 DNA follows: TGTGCCGGCACCCCCGATCCGGCCTATGGCTACACCTTC. Its protein product is CAGTPDPAYGYTF.

This rearrangement joins TRBV20-1 to TRBJ1-6; possible D gene TRBD1, 6 bases. There are 17 residues in the CDR3. Trimming removed 0 bases from V and 1 base from J, with 13 bases in between. From germline, CDR1 is DFQATT and CDR2 SNEGSKA (reference sequence). In nucleotides, the CDR3 is TGCAGTGCTAGAGATGTACAGGGCGTATCCTATAATTCACCCCTCCACTTT. It is translated as CSARDVQGVSYNSPLHF.

Remarks on this clonotype: A much larger clone lies one base from this, so it may be a read error. The CDR3 is CASSLEGGGAGNEQYF. Here the CDR3 DNA reads TGCGCCAGCAGCTTGGAAGGCGGGGGGGCTGGAAATGAGCAGTACTTC. The rearrangement uses TRBV5-1 and TRBJ2-1, with TRBD2 matching 9 bases. TRBJ2-7 matches the DNA end more closely, so the J call is doubtful. Germline V gives CDR1 SGHRS, CDR2 YFSETQ. The CDR3 is made up of 16 amino acids.

This clonotype was picked up one time. The chain employs TRBV4-1 and TRBJ2-7; D is tentatively TRBD1 or TRBD2 (5 bases each). V lost 0 bases to trimming and J lost 7 bases, with 19 bases between them. This CDR3 region has 16 residues. Germline assignment: CDR1 MGHRA and CDR2 YSYEKL. The CDR3 DNA sequence: TGCGCCAGCAGCCAAGATGCTGGGGGTACGTACAATGAGCAGTACTTC. Amino acid sequence: CASSQDAGGTYNEQYF.

This clonotype turned up a few times. The CDR3 reads CASRRTGSGNTIYF. The CDR3 DNA follows: TGTGCCAGCAGGCGGACAGGCTCTGGAAACACCATATATTTT. The gene calls are TRBV2 and TRBJ1-3, with 7 nucleotides matching TRBD1. J was trimmed by 0 bases and V by 6 bases; bases with no gene match: 2. Germline loops: CDR1 SNHLY, CDR2 FYNNEI. The CDR3 sequence is 14 residues long. Filled out from reference TRBV2 and TRBJ1-3, the complete variable domain reads EPEVTQTPSHQVTQMGQEVILRCVPISNHLYFYWYRQILGQKVEFLVSFYNNEISEKSEIFDDQFSVERPDGSNFTLKIRSTKLEDSAMYFCASRRTGSGNTIYFGEGSWLTVV.

This chain links TRBV29-1 with TRBJ2-3; 9 bases are a match to TRBD2. Germline V gene data show CDR1 as SQVTM and CDR2 as ANQGSEA. V was pared by 3 bases and J by 6 bases, with 7 bases of the junction left unmatched. The CDR3 extends over 14 amino acids. The CDR3 coding sequence is TGCAGCGTTGATCAGCGGGAGGTGTCCGATACGCAGTATTTT. This sequence encodes CSVDQREVSDTQYF.

The genes are TRBV12-3 or TRBV12-4 and TRBJ2-3; D possibly uses TRBD1 or TRBD2 (6 bases each). The V gene lost 6 bases and the J gene lost 1 base, with 11 bases spanning the gap. The CDR3 spans 14 residues. The DNA of the CDR3 is TGTGCCAGCAGAGATAGGGGGGGCACAGATACGCAGTATTTT. Translating it yields CASRDRGGTDTQYF.

The chain uses TRBV6-6 and TRBJ2-7, with 7 nucleotides matching TRBD2. The ends lost 6 bases at V and 0 bases at J; junction bases unmatched: 14. This CDR3 contains 17 residues. Looked up from germline, CDR1 is MNHNY and CDR2 is SVGAGI (reference sequence). Here the CDR3 DNA reads TGTGCCAGCAGAGCGATAAATCTCAGGGACTACTCCTACGAGCAGTACTTC. It encodes CASRAINLRDYSYEQYF.

V is TRBV20-1 and J is TRBJ2-3; D not resolved. V shed 0 bases and J shed 4 bases, with 17 bases lying between them. The CDR3 is 16 residues long. Germline CDR1 reads DFQATT; CDR2 reads SNEGSKA (reference sequence). This chain's CDR3 is CSARDIRHLVSDTQYF. CDR3 bases: TGCAGTGCTAGAGATATTAGACACCTTGTTTCAGATACGCAGTATTTT.